This section outlines one TCR beta chain sequence together with its context. Its target is not known. The sample comes from a study of identical twins. Overall study results and limits: Zero-insertion results could be subject to partial confounding by invariant MAIT and iNKT cells. Monozygotic twin pairs showed more out-of-frame TCR alpha sharing than models estimated.

All donors comprised healthy Caucasians. The authors used template switching to add a universal primer site and gave cDNA unique molecular identifiers. Using its own MiXCR run on the 5' RACE reads, TCRdb lists one record per CDR3 protein. This table holds 200,000 to 300,000 distinct CDR3 sequences, roughly a tenth found once. This clonotype originated in a man between 50 and 59 years old in good health. Sequenced sample: memory T cells sorted from blood.

CDR3 DNA sequence: TGTGCCAGCAGCGCCCTTATGTCGGGCACCGGGGAGCTGTTTTTT. The encoded protein is CASSALMSGTGELFF. The V and J genes are TRBV9 and TRBJ2-2; D remains ambiguous. Germline V gene lookup returns CDR1 SGDLS and CDR2 YYNGEE. The V end lost 3 bases, the J end lost 4 bases, and 13 bases lay between the germline ends. The CDR3 extends over 15 amino acids.